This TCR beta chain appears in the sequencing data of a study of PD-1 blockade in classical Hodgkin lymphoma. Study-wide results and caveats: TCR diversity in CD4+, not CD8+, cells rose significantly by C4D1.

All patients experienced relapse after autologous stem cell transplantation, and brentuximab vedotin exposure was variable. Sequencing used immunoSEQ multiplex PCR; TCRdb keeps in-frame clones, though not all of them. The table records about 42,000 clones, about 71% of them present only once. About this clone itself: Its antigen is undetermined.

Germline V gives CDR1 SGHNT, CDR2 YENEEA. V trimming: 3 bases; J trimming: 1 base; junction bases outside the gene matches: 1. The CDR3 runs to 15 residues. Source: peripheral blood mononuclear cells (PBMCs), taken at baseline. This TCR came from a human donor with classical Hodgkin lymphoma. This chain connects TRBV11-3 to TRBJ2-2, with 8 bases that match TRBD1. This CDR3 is CASSFGTGNTGELFF. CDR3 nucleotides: TGTGCCAGCAGCTTCGGGACAGGGAACACCGGGGAGCTGTTTTTT.